Below, 28 T cell receptor beta chains from the same sample are listed, as sequenced in a study of cytomegalovirus exposure and HLA in healthy donors. Researchers ran the PCR with 60 Vbeta and 13 Jbeta primers. Measured with immunoSEQ multiplex PCR; TCRdb has only the in-frame clones, and not every one. Of 65,000 to 90,000 clones detected, roughly 70% appear once; the ten largest clones hold 12%. The sequencing sample was made of PBMCs. All receptors derive from a woman aged 40-49 years in good health and CMV-seropositive.

This clone was found a few times. The gene calls are TRBV19 and TRBJ1-5; D call uncertain. The ends were cut back, 3 bases at V and 7 bases at J, with 10 bases in the middle. This CDR3 is 13 amino acids long. Germline CDR1 is LNHDA and CDR2 is SQIVND (reference sequence). CDR3 loop: CASSMRESQPQHF. CDR3 nucleotides: TGTGCCAGTAGTATGCGGGAGTCCCAGCCCCAGCATTTT.

The V call is TRBV5-1, the J call TRBJ1-5; 7 nucleotides line up with TRBD1. The trim removed 4 bases at V and 5 bases at J, leaving 3 bases unmatched. The germline V gene encodes CDR1 SGHRS and CDR2 YFSETQ. There are 13 residues in the CDR3. The CDR3 protein is CASSPTGYQPQHF. CDR3 nucleotide sequence: TGCGCCAGCAGCCCGACAGGGTATCAGCCCCAGCATTTT.

This chain joins TRBV2 and TRBJ2-5; D possibly corresponds to TRBD1 (6 bases). The CDR3 consists of 14 residues. Germline CDR1 SNHLY, CDR2 FYNNEI. V was cut by 5 bases and J by 2 bases, with 12 bases left in between. As DNA, the CDR3 is TGTGCCAGCAGTATCTGGACAGAACAAGAGACCCAGTACTTC. It translates to CASSIWTEQETQYF.

The chain joins TRBV5-1 to TRBJ2-2; TRBD2 agrees at 11 bases. The V segment lost 0 bases and the J segment 7 bases; nucleotides outside the gene matches: 14. This CDR3 is built from 19 residues. In germline, CDR1 is SGHRS, CDR2 YFSETQ. CDR3 sequence reads: CASSLELNALAGGDGELFF. In DNA form, the CDR3 reads TGCGCCAGCAGCTTGGAGCTGAACGCCCTAGCGGGGGGAGACGGGGAGCTGTTTTTT.

This rearrangement joins TRBV19 to TRBJ1-1, with 7 positions matching TRBD1. The germline gives CDR1 LNHDA, CDR2 SQIVND (reference sequence). V gave up 4 bases and J gave up 1 base; unmatched junction bases: 3. The CDR3 loop spans 14 amino acids. The CDR3: CASSRGQQNTEAFF. CDR3 nucleotides: TGTGCCAGTAGTAGGGGACAGCAGAACACTGAAGCTTTCTTT.

The V gene is TRBV5-8, the J gene TRBJ1-6, with 7 bases lining up with TRBD1. Germline V gene sequence: CDR1 SGHTS, CDR2 YDEGEE. There are 16 residues in the CDR3. The V gene end was trimmed by 7 bases and the J gene end by 9 bases; junction bases not matched to a gene: 16. CDR3 DNA sequence: TGTGCCAGCCAAAGCTCCGGCGGGCAGGGGGGTTCACCCCTCCACTTT. It codes for CASQSSGGQGGSPLHF.

This chain links TRBV5-4 with TRBJ2-1; 7 bases align to TRBD2. After removal of 4 bases from V and 3 bases from J, the junction contained 4 bases not matched to a gene. This CDR3 is 14 amino acids long. Germline CDR1 and CDR2: SGHNT and YYREEE (reference sequence). This CDR3 reads CASSIRDYYNEQFF. The CDR3, as DNA: TGTGCCAGCAGCATCCGGGACTACTACAATGAGCAGTTCTTC.

The V and J genes are TRBV7-8 and TRBJ1-1; D is ambiguous. The V end was cut by 5 bases, the J end by 5 bases, with 9 bases between. Germline V gene data show CDR1 as SGHVS and CDR2 as FQNEAQ. The CDR3 runs to 12 residues. The CDR3 DNA is TGTGCCAGCAGCGTGCCGGGAACTGAAGCTTTCTTT. It is translated as CASSVPGTEAFF. Combining the CDR3 with reference TRBV7-8 and TRBJ1-1 gives the whole variable domain GAGVSQSPRYKVAKRGQDVALRCDPISGHVSLFWYQQALGQGPEFLTYFQNEAQLDKSGLPSDRFFAERPEGSVSTLKIQRTQQEDSAVYLCASSVPGTEAFFGQGTRLTVV.

The chain carries TRBV5-1 and TRBJ2-5, with 7 positions matching TRBD1. CDR1 and CDR2 (germline): SGHRS, YFSETQ. V lost 4 bases to trimming and J lost 4 bases; unmatched junction nucleotides: 13. This CDR3 is 16 amino acids long. The CDR3 bases are TGCGCCAGCAGCCTGGGGACAGCCCATGGGGGAGAGACCCAGTACTTC. This sequence encodes CASSLGTAHGGETQYF.

This clone was observed many times. The rearrangement joins TRBV5-6 to TRBJ2-6; D is possibly TRBD1 (5 bases). The V end lost 0 bases, the J end lost 4 bases, and 14 bases lay between the germline ends. This CDR3 comprises 17 residues. The germline gives CDR1 SGHDT, CDR2 YYEEEE. The chain's CDR3 is CASSLALGRRGANVLTF. DNA of the CDR3: TGTGCCAGCAGCTTGGCCTTGGGGCGGCGGGGGGCCAACGTCCTGACTTTC.

The V gene is TRBV7-9, the J gene TRBJ1-4; 8 bases agree with TRBD1. The V gene end was trimmed by 5 bases and the J gene end by 7 bases; junction bases not matched to a gene: 6. Germline loops: CDR1 SEHNR, CDR2 FQNEAQ (reference sequence). The CDR3 covers 14 residues. The CDR3 loop reads CASSLRTGPEKLFF. CDR3 in DNA: TGTGCCAGCAGCCTTCGGACAGGGCCTGAAAAACTGTTTTTT.

The CDR3: CASSLGWGQGEQPQHF. The CDR3, as DNA: TGTGCCAGCAGCTTAGGATGGGGACAGGGGGAGCAGCCCCAGCATTTT. This chain connects TRBV7-9 to TRBJ1-5; the match to TRBD1 covers 11 bases. V lost 1 base, J lost 7 bases, and 6 bases stayed unmatched. This CDR3 is built from 16 residues. Germline V CDR1 and CDR2: SEHNR, FQNEAQ (reference sequence).

The chain joins TRBV7-9 to TRBJ2-1, with D perhaps matching TRBD1 (5 bases). Per the germline V gene, CDR1 is SEHNR and CDR2 is FQNEAQ (reference sequence). The V and J ends lost 8 bases and 7 bases respectively, with 18 bases between them. The CDR3 sequence is 14 residues long. The CDR3: CASSDKSALNEQFF. CDR3 sequence (DNA): TGTGCCAGCTCGGACAAGTCCGCTTTAAATGAGCAGTTCTTC. The whole variable domain, remainder taken from reference TRBV7-9 and TRBJ2-1, is DTGVSQNPRHKITKRGQNVTFRCDPISEHNRLYWYRQTLGQGPEFLTYFQNEAQLEKSRLLSDRFSAERPKGSFSTLEIQRTEQGDSAMYLCASSDKSALNEQFFGPGTRLTVL.

The chain joins TRBV13 to TRBJ1-2; TRBD1 is a possible D gene (6 bases). Per germline, CDR1 PRHDT and CDR2 FYEKMQ (reference sequence). V gave up 5 bases and J gave up 8 bases, with 15 bases separating them. The CDR3 runs to 13 residues. This chain's CDR3 is CASSLRGLGGYTF. The DNA for the CDR3 is TGTGCCAGCAGCCTCAGGGGTTTGGGGGGCTACACCTTC.

The V gene is TRBV11-2, the J gene TRBJ2-1; D call uncertain. The V gene's germline CDR1 is SGHAT and CDR2 FQNNGV. The CDR3 covers 14 residues. Trimming removed 4 bases at V and 7 bases at J, with 14 bases between. CDR3 region: CASSSLGLTNEQFF. DNA for the CDR3: TGTGCCAGCAGCTCCCTTGGGCTTACAAATGAGCAGTTCTTC.

The CDR3 region is CASSYAGSQPGGAFF. CDR3 nucleotide sequence: TGTGCCAGCAGTTACGCCGGGTCTCAACCTGGAGGAGCTTTCTTT. The V and J genes are TRBV6-6 and TRBJ1-1; D is ambiguous. The CDR3 loop spans 15 amino acids. In germline, CDR1 is MNHNY, CDR2 SVGAGI (reference sequence). V lost 2 bases to trimming and J lost 10 bases, with 20 bases between them.

The chain joins TRBV6-6 to TRBJ1-5, with D possibly TRBD1 on 6 matching bases. This CDR3 spans 15 amino acids. The germline V and J ends were trimmed by 6 bases and 0 bases, with 12 bases remaining between them. Germline CDR1 is MNHNY and CDR2 is SVGAGI (reference sequence). The CDR3 loop reads CASRPGHASNQPQHF. CDR3 nucleotide sequence: TGTGCCAGCAGACCGGGACACGCTAGCAATCAGCCCCAGCATTTT.

In this sample, this clone turned up a few times. V is TRBV6-1 and J is TRBJ2-3; TRBD1 matches at 10 bases. The germline gives CDR1 MNHNS, CDR2 SASEGT. Trimming cost V 8 bases and J 4 bases; bases outside gene matches: 6. The CDR3 length is 14 residues. CDR3 sequence (DNA): TGTGCCAGCGGGACAGGGGAGGGGGCAGATACGCAGTATTTT. Its translation is CASGTGEGADTQYF.

V usage is TRBV11-2 and J usage is TRBJ2-5, with 7 bases that match TRBD2. Germline CDR1 is SGHAT and CDR2 is FQNNGV. V lost 1 base and J lost 5; bases outside the gene matches: 4. This CDR3 has 14 residues. The DNA for the CDR3 is TGTGCCAGCAGCTTAGTATGGGAGGGGGAGACCCAGTACTTC. Its translation: CASSLVWEGETQYF.

This chain joins TRBV7-9 and TRBJ2-1; a weak D match, TRBD1 (8 bases). V dropped 1 base and J dropped 6 bases, with 19 bases sitting between them. Germline V CDR1 and CDR2: SEHNR, FQNEAQ (reference sequence). The CDR3 extends over 17 amino acids. CDR3 protein: CASSLGGLDREGNEQFF. The CDR3 DNA reads TGTGCCAGCAGCTTAGGGGGACTGGACAGGGAGGGCAATGAGCAGTTCTTC.

V gene TRBV19 combines with J gene TRBJ1-3, with D maybe TRBD1 (6 bases). Germline-derived CDR1 and CDR2 are LNHDA and SQIVND (reference sequence). The CDR3 totals 13 residues. Trimming pared 7 bases from V and 1 base from J, leaving 8 bases between. CDR3 coding DNA: TGTGCCAGTACGAGGGGGTCTGGAAACACCATATATTTT. This codes for CASTRGSGNTIYF.

This chain links TRBV9 with TRBJ2-3; 7 bases map to TRBD2. The trim removed 0 bases at V and 2 bases at J, leaving 9 bases unmatched. CDR1 is SGDLS, CDR2 YYNGEE, per germline. This CDR3 has 17 amino acids. CDR3 coding DNA: TGTGCCAGCAGCGTAGGACAAGCGGGGACTTACACAGATACGCAGTATTTT. Amino acid sequence: CASSVGQAGTYTDTQYF.

The chain couples TRBV11-3 to TRBJ2-7; D is possibly TRBD1 (6 bases). The V and J ends lost 6 bases and 5 bases respectively, with 14 bases between them. This CDR3 comprises 13 residues. Germline V gene sequence: CDR1 SGHNT, CDR2 YENEEA. CDR3: CASRRDTTDEQYF. The CDR3 DNA is TGTGCCAGCAGACGGGACACCACGGACGAGCAGTACTTC.

Turning to this clone: One end of the junction varies from germline; a read error may be responsible. The chain joins TRBV7-9 to TRBJ1-4, with D uncertain. Germline-derived CDR1 and CDR2 are SEHNR and FQNEAQ (reference sequence). The CDR3 loop spans 15 amino acids. CDR3 nucleotide sequence: TGTGCCAGCAGCTTTGGCGGCGAAGAGGATGAAACACTGTTTTTT. Protein sequence: CASSFGGEEDETLFF. Together with reference TRBV7-9 and TRBJ1-4, the CDR3 gives the full variable domain: DTGVSQNPRHKITKRGQNVTFRCDPISEHNRLYWYRQTLGQGPEFLTYFQNEAQLEKSRLLSDRFSAERPKGSFSTLEIQRTEQGDSAMYLCASSFGGEEDETLFFGSGTQLSVL.

This chain joins TRBV6-6 and TRBJ2-2, with D perhaps matching TRBD1 (5 bases). V shed 0 bases and J shed 1 base, with 9 bases lying between them. Germline loops: CDR1 MNHNY, CDR2 SVGAGI (reference sequence). The CDR3 runs to 16 residues. CDR3 sequence reads: CASSYSWGGNTGELFF. The CDR3 region has the DNA TGTGCCAGCAGTTACTCGTGGGGCGGGAACACCGGGGAGCTGTTTTTT.

CDR3 nucleotide sequence: TGTGCCAGCAGCTTACTAGCGGGGGGTTCCACAGATACGCAGTATTTT. Translating it yields CASSLLAGGSTDTQYF. The chain combines TRBV5-4 with TRBJ2-3; 12 bases fit TRBD2. CDR3 length: 16 amino acids. The germline gives CDR1 SGHNT, CDR2 YYREEE (reference sequence). The V and J ends lost 2 bases and 2 bases, in that order; junction bases with no gene match: 3.

The chain recombines TRBV6-5 with TRBJ1-2, with TRBD1 as a possible D gene (5 bases). V lost 7 bases and J 8 bases, leaving 17 bases between the germline ends. CDR1 and CDR2 (germline): MNHEY, SVGAGI. This CDR3 region has 13 residues. The CDR3 coding sequence is TGTGCCAGCACCCCAAGGGACTCCGCCGGCTACACCTTC. Its protein is CASTPRDSAGYTF.

This clone was observed once. The chain uses TRBV13 and TRBJ2-1; D possibly corresponds to TRBD2 (6 bases). The V end was cut by 4 bases, the J end by 9 bases, with 19 bases between. The V gene's germline CDR1 is PRHDT and CDR2 FYEKMQ (reference sequence). The CDR3 consists of 15 residues. CDR3 DNA sequence: TGTGCCAGCAGCTCGCTGGGGGGTAGTGCCCGTGAGCAGTTCTTC. As protein: CASSSLGGSAREQFF.